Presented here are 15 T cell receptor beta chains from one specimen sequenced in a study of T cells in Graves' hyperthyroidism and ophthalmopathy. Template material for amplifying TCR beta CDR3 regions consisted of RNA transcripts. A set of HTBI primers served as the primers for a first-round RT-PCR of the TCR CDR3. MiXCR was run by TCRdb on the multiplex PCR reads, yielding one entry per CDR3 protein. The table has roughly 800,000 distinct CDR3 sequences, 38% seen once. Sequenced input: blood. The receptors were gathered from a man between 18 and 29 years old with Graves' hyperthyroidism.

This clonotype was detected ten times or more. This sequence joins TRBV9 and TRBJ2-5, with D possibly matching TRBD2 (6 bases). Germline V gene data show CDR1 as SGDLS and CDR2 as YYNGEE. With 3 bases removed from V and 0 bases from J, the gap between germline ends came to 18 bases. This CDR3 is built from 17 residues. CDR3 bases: TGTGCCAGCAGCGGAGGGTCCGGCGGGGTGTACCAAGAGACCCAGTACTTC. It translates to CASSGGSGGVYQETQYF.

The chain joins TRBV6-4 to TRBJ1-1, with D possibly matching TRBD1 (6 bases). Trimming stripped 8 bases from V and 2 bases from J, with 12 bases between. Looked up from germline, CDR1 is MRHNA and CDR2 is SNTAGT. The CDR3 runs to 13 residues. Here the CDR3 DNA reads TGTGCCAGCGCCCGGGACATAAACACTGAAGCTTTCTTT. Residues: CASARDINTEAFF.

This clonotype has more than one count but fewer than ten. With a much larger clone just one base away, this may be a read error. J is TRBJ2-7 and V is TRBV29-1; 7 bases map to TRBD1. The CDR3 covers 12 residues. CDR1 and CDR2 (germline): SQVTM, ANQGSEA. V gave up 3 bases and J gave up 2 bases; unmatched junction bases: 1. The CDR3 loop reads CSVDRGPYEQYF. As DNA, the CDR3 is TGCAGCGTTGATAGGGGGCCCTACGAGCAGTACTTC.

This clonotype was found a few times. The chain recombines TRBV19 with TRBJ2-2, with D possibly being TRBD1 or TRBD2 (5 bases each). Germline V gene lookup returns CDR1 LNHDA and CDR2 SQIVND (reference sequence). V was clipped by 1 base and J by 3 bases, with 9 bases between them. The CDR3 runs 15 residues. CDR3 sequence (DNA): TGTGCCAGTAGTATAGGGGACGCGTACACCGGGGAGCTGTTTTTT. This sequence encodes CASSIGDAYTGELFF.

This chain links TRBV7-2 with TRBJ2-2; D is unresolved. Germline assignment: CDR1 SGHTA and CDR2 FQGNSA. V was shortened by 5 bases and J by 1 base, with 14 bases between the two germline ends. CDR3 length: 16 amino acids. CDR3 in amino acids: CASSQDWKKNTGELFF. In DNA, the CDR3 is TGTGCCAGCAGCCAAGATTGGAAGAAGAACACCGGGGAGCTGTTTTTT.

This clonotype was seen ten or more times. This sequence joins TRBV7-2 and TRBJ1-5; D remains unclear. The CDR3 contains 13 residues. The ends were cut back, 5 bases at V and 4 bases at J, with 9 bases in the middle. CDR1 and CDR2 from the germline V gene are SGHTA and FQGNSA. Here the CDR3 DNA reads TGTGCCAGCAGCGTAGAGACTAATCAGCCCCAGCATTTT. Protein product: CASSVETNQPQHF.

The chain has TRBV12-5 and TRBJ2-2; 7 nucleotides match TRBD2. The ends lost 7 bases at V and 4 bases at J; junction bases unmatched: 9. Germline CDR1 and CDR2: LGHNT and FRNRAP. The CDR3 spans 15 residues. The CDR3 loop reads CASDFRLAATGELFF. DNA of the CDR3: TGTGCTAGTGATTTCCGTCTAGCGGCCACCGGGGAGCTGTTTTTT.

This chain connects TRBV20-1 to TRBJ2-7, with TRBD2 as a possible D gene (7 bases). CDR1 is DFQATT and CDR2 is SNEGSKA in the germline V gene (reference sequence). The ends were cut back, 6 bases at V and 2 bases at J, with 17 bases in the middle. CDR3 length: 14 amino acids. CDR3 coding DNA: TGCAGTGCCGAAGGAGGGGGGGCCACCTACGAGCAGTACTTC. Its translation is CSAEGGGATYEQYF.

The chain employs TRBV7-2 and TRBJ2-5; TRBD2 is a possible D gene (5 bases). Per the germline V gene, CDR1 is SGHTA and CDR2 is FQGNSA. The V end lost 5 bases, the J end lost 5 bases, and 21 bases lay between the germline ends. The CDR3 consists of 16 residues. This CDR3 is CASSPGFGEDWETQYF. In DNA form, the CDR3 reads TGTGCCAGCAGCCCGGGATTTGGAGAGGACTGGGAGACCCAGTACTTC.

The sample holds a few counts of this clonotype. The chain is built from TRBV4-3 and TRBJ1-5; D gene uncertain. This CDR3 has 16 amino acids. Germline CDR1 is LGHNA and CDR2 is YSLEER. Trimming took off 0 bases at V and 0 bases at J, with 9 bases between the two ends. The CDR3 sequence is CASSQDRVDSNQPQHF. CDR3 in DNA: TGCGCCAGCAGCCAAGATAGGGTCGATAGCAATCAGCCCCAGCATTTT.

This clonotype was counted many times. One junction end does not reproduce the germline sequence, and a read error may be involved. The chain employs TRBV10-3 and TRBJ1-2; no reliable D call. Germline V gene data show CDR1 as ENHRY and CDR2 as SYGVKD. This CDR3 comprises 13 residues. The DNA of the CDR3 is TGTGCCATCAGTGCCGCAGAGAACTATAGCTACACCTTC. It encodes CAISAAENYSYTF.

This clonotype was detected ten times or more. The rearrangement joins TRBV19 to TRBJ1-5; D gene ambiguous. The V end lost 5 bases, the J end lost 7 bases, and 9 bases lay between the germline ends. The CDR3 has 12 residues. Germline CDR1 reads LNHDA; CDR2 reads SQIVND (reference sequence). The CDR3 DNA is TGTGCCAGTAGTGGACTCATCCAGCCCCAGCATTTT. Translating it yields CASSGLIQPQHF.

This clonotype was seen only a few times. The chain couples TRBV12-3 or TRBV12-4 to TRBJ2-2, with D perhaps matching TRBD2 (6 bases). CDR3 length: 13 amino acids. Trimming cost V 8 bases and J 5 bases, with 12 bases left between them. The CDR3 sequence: CASWTGGTGELFF. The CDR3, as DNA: TGTGCCAGCTGGACCGGGGGAACCGGGGAGCTGTTTTTT.

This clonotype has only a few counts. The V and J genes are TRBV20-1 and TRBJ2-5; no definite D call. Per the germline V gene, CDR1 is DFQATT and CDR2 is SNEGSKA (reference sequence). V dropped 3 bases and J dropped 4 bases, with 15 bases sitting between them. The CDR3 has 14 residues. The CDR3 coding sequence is TGCAGTGCTAGTGAGGCTTTGATGTTAGAGACCCAGTACTTC. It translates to CSASEALMLETQYF.

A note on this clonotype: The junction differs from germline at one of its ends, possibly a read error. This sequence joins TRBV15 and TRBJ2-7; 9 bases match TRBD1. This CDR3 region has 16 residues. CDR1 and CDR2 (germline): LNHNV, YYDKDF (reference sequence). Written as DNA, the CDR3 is TGTGCCACCTGCAGTGCCCGGGACAGGGTGGTCTACGAGCAGTACTTC. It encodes CATCSARDRVVYEQYF.